The TCR beta chain described here comes from a study of shared clonotypes between healthy human individuals. Background on the study: A donor's plate count was three for CD4 naive and three for CD4 memory; CD8 naive had two and CD8 memory one.

CD45RO negativity and positive selection for CCR7 defined naive CD8 cells, a population that excluded terminally differentiated effector memory CD45RA+ cells. The CDR3 length is 21 residues. The J segment lost 5 bases and the V segment lost 3 bases, leaving 18 bases of the junction unmatched. Germline CDR1 MDHEN, CDR2 SYDVKM. Clones were sequenced by immunoSEQ multiplex PCR, and TCRdb holds only the in-frame ones, with some missing. This sample has approximately 600,000 clones; approximately 95% occur once, and the top ten carry about 0.11%. Sequencing was performed on naive CD8+ T cells sorted from blood. The receptor was derived from a woman aged 30 to 39 in good health. V gene TRBV28 combines with J gene TRBJ2-1; TRBD2 matches at 14 bases. The CDR3 nucleotides are TGTGCCAGCAGTTTTACCTCCTCGGGACTAGCGGGAGTGGTTAGTGACAATGAGCAGTTCTTC. This encodes CASSFTSSGLAGVVSDNEQFF.